What follows is one T cell receptor (beta chain) and its context. In the source study's methods: From reference gene primer amplification, estimates of nucleated cell counts were derived. Only in-frame clones appear in the TCRdb table, and some are missing; sequencing was by immunoSEQ multiplex PCR. V, J and clone size derive from that table, while D and trimming were established from the DNA sequence. The sample gives more than 250,000 clones, 84% of which show up once; over 8.5% is in the top ten. This sample was included in a study of blood T cell repertoires in COVID-19. The overall study: Samples taken during acute and convalescent COVID-19 were collected in the United States, Italy and Spain. The cDNA or gDNA used as material had been derived from T cells, B-cell-depleted T cells, or PBMCs.

The source material was peripheral blood. The receptor was derived from a human donor in a cohort sampled during active COVID-19.

In nucleotides, the CDR3 is TGTGCCAGCTCACCTATTCCGGGACAGGGAAAAACCACCCTCAATGAGCAGTTCTTC. Translating gives CASSPIPGQGKTTLNEQFF. The chain uses TRBV18 and TRBJ2-1; TRBD1 agrees at 9 bases. The length of the CDR3 is 19 residues. J gave up 6 bases and V 3 bases, and 18 bases lay outside the gene matches. Per the germline V gene, CDR1 is KGHSH and CDR2 is LQKENI.